The entry that follows covers one T cell receptor (beta chain) sequence. The antigen remains undetermined. The CDR3 has 14 amino acids. Germline CDR1 is SGHRS and CDR2 is YFSETQ. PCR employed 60 Vbeta and 13 Jbeta primers. Repertoires were generated with immunoSEQ multiplex PCR, while TCRdb's copy carries only in-frame clones and drops some. The sample holds 63,000 or so clones, approximately 79% seen once. This specimen comes from a study of cytomegalovirus exposure and HLA in healthy donors. Study-wide findings and caveats: Some V segments, including TRBV6-2 and TRBV6-3, were excluded as indistinguishable.

Sequencing was carried out using PBMCs. The rearrangement uses TRBV5-1 and TRBJ2-7; a possible D gene is TRBD1 (6 bases). The DNA matches TRBJ2-5 better at its end, which makes the J call doubtful. This sequence was found in a woman aged 30 to 39 in good health and CMV-seronegative. Written as DNA, the CDR3 is TGCGCCAGCAGCTTGGGACAGGCCGACGAGACCCAGTACTTC. This encodes CASSLGQADETQYF.